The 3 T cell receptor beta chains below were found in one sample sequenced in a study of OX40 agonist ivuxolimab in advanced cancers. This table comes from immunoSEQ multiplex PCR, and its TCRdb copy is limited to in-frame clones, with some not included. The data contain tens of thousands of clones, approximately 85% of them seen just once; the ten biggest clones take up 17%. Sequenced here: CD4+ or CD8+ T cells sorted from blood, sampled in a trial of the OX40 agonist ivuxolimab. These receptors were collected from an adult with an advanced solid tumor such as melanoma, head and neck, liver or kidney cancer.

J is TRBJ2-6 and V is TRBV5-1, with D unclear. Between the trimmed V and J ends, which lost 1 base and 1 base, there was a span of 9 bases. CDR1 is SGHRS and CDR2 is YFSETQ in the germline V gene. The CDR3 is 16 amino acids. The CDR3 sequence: CASSLSRASGANVLTF. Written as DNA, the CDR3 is TGCGCCAGCAGCTTGTCAAGAGCTTCTGGGGCCAACGTCCTGACTTTC.

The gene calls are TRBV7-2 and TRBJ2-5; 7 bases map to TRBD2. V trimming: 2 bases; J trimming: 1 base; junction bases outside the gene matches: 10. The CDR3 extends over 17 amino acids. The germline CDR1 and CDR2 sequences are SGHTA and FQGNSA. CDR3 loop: CASSLKVGGGIQETQYF. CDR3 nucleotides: TGTGCCAGCAGCTTAAAGGTGGGGGGAGGGATCCAAGAGACCCAGTACTTC.

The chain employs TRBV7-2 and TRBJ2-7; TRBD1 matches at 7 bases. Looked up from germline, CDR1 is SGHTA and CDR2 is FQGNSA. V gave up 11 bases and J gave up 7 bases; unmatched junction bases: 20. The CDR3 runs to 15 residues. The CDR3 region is CASGRGGGTSWEQYF. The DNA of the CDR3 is TGTGCCTCCGGACGAGGGGGCGGAACCTCTTGGGAGCAGTACTTC.